The source of this T cell receptor beta chain is a study of a mutant IDH1 vaccine in newly diagnosed glioma. Whole-study results and caveats: Detectable vaccine-induced immune responses arose in around 93% of patients.

CDR1 and CDR2 (germline): SGHRS, YFSETQ. Trimming at V came to 3 bases and at J to 3 bases, leaving 8 bases not matched to a gene. The CDR3 contains 15 residues. Time point of the sample: baseline, week 1 (first vaccination visit). The treatment here: pre-vaccination baseline after standard-of-care therapy. Method: immunoSEQ multiplex PCR; TCRdb's copy keeps in-frame clones and lacks some. The repertoire holds some 95,000 clones, with around 77% as singletons. In regard to this clone: Its antigen is still unknown.

This specimen was PBMCs, taken from a glioma patient treated with radiotherapy, temozolomide or both. The sequence was obtained from a man between 40 and 49 years old with glioma. The chain joins TRBV5-1 to TRBJ2-7; 8 bases line up with TRBD1. CDR3 protein: CASSSNDRGGYEQYF. CDR3 bases: TGCGCCAGCAGCTCGAACGACAGGGGCGGCTACGAGCAGTACTTC.